The 16 T cell receptor beta chains below were found in one sample sequenced in a study of cytomegalovirus exposure and HLA in healthy donors. This PCR relied on a set of 60 Vbeta primers and 13 Jbeta primers. TCRdb's copy holds only in-frame clones and misses some; the assay was immunoSEQ multiplex PCR. This repertoire shows around 91,000 clones, roughly 73% found once; its top ten account for around 2.7%. What was sequenced was PBMCs. The receptor set was obtained from a male donor in good health and CMV-seropositive.

The chain links TRBV7-9 to TRBJ1-4; 8 nucleotides line up with TRBD1. Unmatched junction bases numbered 16, after V lost 3 bases and J lost 7 bases. The CDR3 spans 18 residues. Germline values: CDR1 SEHNR, CDR2 FQNEAQ (reference sequence). CDR3 region: CASSFLGTGQGAFEKLFF. The CDR3 nucleotides read TGTGCCAGCAGCTTTCTGGGGACTGGGCAGGGGGCTTTTGAAAAACTGTTTTTT.

The gene calls are TRBV28 and TRBJ2-7; no reliable D call. The germline V gene encodes CDR1 MDHEN and CDR2 SYDVKM. This CDR3 contains 14 residues. V gave up 2 bases and J gave up 2 bases, with 10 bases separating them. The CDR3 protein is CASSLGTFPYEQYF. CDR3 coding DNA: TGTGCCAGCAGTTTAGGCACGTTCCCCTACGAGCAGTACTTC.

This sequence joins TRBV7-2 and TRBJ1-1, with D tentatively TRBD1 (5 bases). The V end lost 3 bases, the J end lost 0 bases, and 8 bases lay between the germline ends. This CDR3 region has 14 residues. Germline V gene sequence: CDR1 SGHTA, CDR2 FQGNSA. CDR3 nucleotide sequence: TGTGCCAGCAGCTTGGGGGGAATGAACACTGAAGCTTTCTTT. It yields the protein CASSLGGMNTEAFF. The whole variable domain, remainder taken from reference TRBV7-2 and TRBJ1-1, is GAGVSQSPSNKVTEKGKDVELRCDPISGHTALYWYRQSLGQGLEFLIYFQGNSAPDKSGLPSDRFSAERTGGSVSTLTIQRTQQEDSAVYLCASSLGGMNTEAFFGQGTRLTVV.

V is TRBV11-3 and J is TRBJ2-7, with 12 positions matching TRBD1. The CDR3 spans 16 residues. Germline V gene data show CDR1 as SGHNT and CDR2 as YENEEA. Losses at the gene ends were 6 bases for V and 6 bases for J; bases not matched to a gene: 12. In DNA form, the CDR3 reads TGTGCCAGCAGTTCCCAGCGTGGGACAGGGGGCGGCGAGCAGTACTTC. Protein product: CASSSQRGTGGGEQYF.

The CDR3 region has the DNA TGTGCCACCAGCAGAGATTTGTACAGCAGCTCCTACAATGAGCAGTTCTTC. Translated, it gives CATSRDLYSSSYNEQFF. V is TRBV15 and J is TRBJ2-1, with D unclear. CDR3 length: 17 residues. V was cut by 0 bases and J by 0 bases, with 12 bases left in between. Germline loops: CDR1 LNHNV, CDR2 YYDKDF (reference sequence).

This clone occurred a few times. The rearrangement links TRBV2 to TRBJ2-5; 9 positions match TRBD2. J was trimmed by 7 bases and V by 5 bases; bases with no gene match: 8. CDR3 length: 14 residues. Germline V gene lookup returns CDR1 SNHLY and CDR2 FYNNEI. The CDR3 DNA reads TGTGCCAGCAGTTTGTCTAGCGGGATTGGGACCCAGTACTTC. This translates into CASSLSSGIGTQYF.

The DNA for the CDR3 is TGTGCCAGCAGCTCTGGACTAGCGGGAGGTACCCATACGCAGTATTTT. Translation gives CASSSGLAGGTHTQYF. The chain has TRBV7-3 and TRBJ2-3; TRBD2 matches at 14 bases. Losses at the gene ends were 4 bases for V and 7 bases for J; bases not matched to a gene: 7. CDR1 SGHTA and CDR2 FQGTGA come from the germline V gene. CDR3 size: 16 residues.

The chain uses TRBV2 and TRBJ1-1; tentative D call: TRBD1 (5 bases). V lost 4 bases, J lost 6 bases, and 12 bases lay in between. The CDR3 extends over 13 amino acids. The germline V gene encodes CDR1 SNHLY and CDR2 FYNNEI. Written as DNA, the CDR3 is TGTGCCAGCAGTGTGACCAGGGTGGCTGAAGCTTTCTTT. Its translation is CASSVTRVAEAFF.

V and J are TRBV6-1 and TRBJ1-4, with a possible D match to TRBD1 (5 bases). The CDR3 has 16 residues. V was pared by 1 base and J by 7 bases, with 16 bases between. CDR1 and CDR2 from the germline V gene are MNHNS and SASEGT. CDR3 DNA: TGTGCCAGCAGTGAAGAAGTTTCAGGGCGGGGTGAAAAACTGTTTTTT. It encodes CASSEEVSGRGEKLFF.

The rearrangement links TRBV6-4 to TRBJ2-1, with TRBD2 matching 8 bases. This CDR3 region has 15 residues. The V gene's germline CDR1 is MRHNA and CDR2 SNTAGT. V lost 5 bases to trimming and J lost 10 bases; unmatched junction nucleotides: 13. CDR3 in DNA: TGTGCCAGCAGTCAGGGCGGGAGGACTTTCGGGGAGCAGTTCTTC. Translation gives CASSQGGRTFGEQFF.

CDR3 sequence: CASSSSGRSYNEQFF. The CDR3 nucleotides are TGTGCCAGCAGCTCTAGCGGGAGGTCTTACAATGAGCAGTTCTTC. The rearrangement joins TRBV7-2 to TRBJ2-1; 11 bases match TRBD2. Germline V gives CDR1 SGHTA, CDR2 FQGNSA. V lost 4 bases to trimming and J lost 4 bases; unmatched junction nucleotides: 3. This CDR3 is 15 amino acids long.

A few counts support this clone. J is TRBJ1-3 and V is TRBV5-8; D gene uncertain. The germline V gene encodes CDR1 SGHTS and CDR2 YDEGEE. This CDR3 is 13 amino acids long. Trimming left V 2 bases short and J 3 bases short, with 6 bases between. For the CDR3, the DNA is TGTGCCAGCAGCTTCCGGGGTGGAAACACCATATATTTT. Residues: CASSFRGGNTIYF.

The chain is built from TRBV7-3 and TRBJ2-5, with D unresolved. The V gene's germline CDR1 is SGHTA and CDR2 FQGTGA. V lost 1 base, J lost 2 bases, and 5 bases lay in between. The CDR3 has 13 residues. CDR3 sequence reads: CASSLSRQETQYF. CDR3 coding DNA: TGTGCCAGCAGCTTAAGCAGGCAAGAGACCCAGTACTTC.

This sequence joins TRBV7-6 and TRBJ2-7; 13 bases are shared with TRBD2. The CDR3 has 19 residues. CDR1 SGHVS and CDR2 FNYEAQ come from the germline V gene. J was trimmed by 4 bases and V by 5 bases; bases with no gene match: 17. The CDR3 sequence: CASSTRTSGSASGEYEQYF. Written as DNA, the CDR3 is TGTGCCAGCAGCACGAGGACTAGCGGGAGCGCTTCGGGCGAGTACGAGCAGTACTTC.

The V gene is TRBV18, the J gene TRBJ1-2, with TRBD1 identical over 9 bases. In germline, CDR1 is KGHSH, CDR2 LQKENI. The CDR3 totals 16 residues. The ends lost 2 bases at V and 3 bases at J; junction bases unmatched: 7. The CDR3 sequence is CASSPGTGSLYYGYTF. The CDR3 DNA sequence: TGTGCCAGCTCACCAGGGACAGGGAGTCTTTACTATGGCTACACCTTC.

The rearrangement uses TRBV10-3 and TRBJ2-2; perhaps TRBD2 as D (6 bases). Germline lookup yields CDR1 ENHRY and CDR2 SYGVKD. V shed 8 bases and J shed 4 bases, with 14 bases lying between them. The CDR3 contains 14 residues. CDR3 residues: CAIGAGLSTGELFF. In nucleotides, the CDR3 is TGTGCCATCGGGGCGGGGCTTTCCACCGGGGAGCTGTTTTTT.